Shown below are 8 T cell receptor beta chains from a single sample sequenced in a study of blood T cell repertoires in COVID-19. Generated by immunoSEQ multiplex PCR, the TCRdb table keeps only in-frame clones and is missing some. The table includes tens of thousands of clones, under 90% detected once. What was sequenced was peripheral blood. These receptors all come from a man older than 75 with acute or convalescent COVID-19.

In this sample, this clone turned up a few times. The V call is TRBV25-1, the J call TRBJ2-7, with 11 bases that match TRBD2. The CDR3 is 14 residues long. J lost 6 bases, V lost 4 bases, and 5 bases had no gene match. The germline CDR1 and CDR2 sequences are MGHDK and SYGVNS. CDR3 sequence: CASSVGLAGVEQYF. CDR3 nucleotides: TGTGCCAGCAGTGTAGGACTAGCGGGTGTCGAGCAGTACTTC.

This clone is a singleton in its sample. This chain connects TRBV5-1 to TRBJ2-1, with 11 bases matching TRBD2. V lost 4 bases, J lost 8 bases, and 17 bases stayed unmatched. Germline CDR1 is SGHRS and CDR2 is YFSETQ. This CDR3 is 18 amino acids long. CDR3 in amino acids: CASSAVPSPLAGDDEQFF. CDR3 in DNA: TGCGCCAGCAGCGCAGTCCCGAGCCCACTAGCGGGAGACGATGAGCAGTTCTTC.

This chain uses TRBV9 with TRBJ2-1, with TRBD2 identical over 7 bases. After removal of 3 bases from V and 9 bases from J, the junction contained 12 bases not matched to a gene. The germline V gene has CDR1 SGDLS and CDR2 YYNGEE. The CDR3 is made up of 15 amino acids. The CDR3 region is CASSEKRGGVSEQFF. The CDR3 DNA reads TGTGCCAGCAGCGAAAAGCGGGGAGGGGTAAGTGAGCAGTTCTTC.

The count of this clone is one. The chain joins TRBV28 to TRBJ1-2; D unclear. The ends were cut back, 2 bases at V and 0 bases at J, with 4 bases in the middle. The CDR3 has 13 residues. CDR1 and CDR2 (germline): MDHEN, SYDVKM. The CDR3 loop reads CASSLPTNYGYTF. In DNA, the CDR3 is TGTGCCAGCAGTTTACCTACTAACTATGGCTACACCTTC.

The chain is built from TRBV30 and TRBJ2-5, with 9 bases identical to TRBD2. The V gene's germline CDR1 is GTSNPN and CDR2 SVGIG (reference sequence). With V trimmed by 2 bases and J by 4 bases, 5 bases remained unmatched. The CDR3 runs to 14 residues. CDR3 nucleotides: TGTGCCTGGAGTAAAAGCGGGGGGCGAGAGACCCAGTACTTC. It is translated as CAWSKSGGRETQYF.

The CDR3 here is CASSYPGRGKTQYF. The CDR3, as DNA: TGTGCCAGCAGTTACCCCGGGAGGGGTAAGACCCAGTACTTC. The rearrangement joins TRBV6-5 to TRBJ2-5, with 8 positions matching TRBD2. The ends lost 2 bases at V and 6 bases at J; junction bases unmatched: 5. The CDR3 spans 14 residues. Germline CDR1 is MNHEY and CDR2 is SVGAGI.

The V gene is TRBV3-1 (or the pseudogene TRBV3-2), the J gene TRBJ1-6; D call uncertain. V was shortened by 1 base and J by 8 bases, with 12 bases between the two germline ends. CDR1 is LGHDT, CDR2 YNNKEL, per germline (reference sequence). There are 15 residues in the CDR3. CDR3 coding DNA: TGTGCCAGCAGCCAAGGCCCGGTCATAGATTCACCCCTCCACTTT. It yields the protein CASSQGPVIDSPLHF.

The genes are TRBV6-2 or TRBV6-3 and TRBJ2-7; 13 positions match TRBD2. The CDR3 is made up of 15 amino acids. Germline assignment: CDR1 MNHEY and CDR2 SVGEGT. J was trimmed by 4 bases and V by 5 bases; bases with no gene match: 5. CDR3 sequence reads: CASSTGLAGQYEQYF. The CDR3 DNA reads TGTGCCAGCAGTACGGGACTAGCGGGACAATACGAGCAGTACTTC.